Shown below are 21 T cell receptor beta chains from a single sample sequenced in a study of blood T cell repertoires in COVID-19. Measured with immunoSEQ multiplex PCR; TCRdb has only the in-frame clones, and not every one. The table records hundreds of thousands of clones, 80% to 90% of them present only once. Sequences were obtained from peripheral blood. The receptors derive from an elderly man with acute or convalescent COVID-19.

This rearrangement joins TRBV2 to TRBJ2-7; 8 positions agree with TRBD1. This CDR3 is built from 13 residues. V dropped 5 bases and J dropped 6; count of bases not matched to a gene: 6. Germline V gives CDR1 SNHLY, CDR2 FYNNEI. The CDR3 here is CASSTAGGLEQYF. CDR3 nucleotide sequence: TGTGCCAGCAGTACGGCAGGGGGCCTCGAGCAGTACTTC. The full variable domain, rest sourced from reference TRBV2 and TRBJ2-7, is EPEVTQTPSHQVTQMGQEVILRCVPISNHLYFYWYRQILGQKVEFLVSFYNNEISEKSEIFDDQFSVERPDGSNFTLKIRSTKLEDSAMYFCASSTAGGLEQYFGPGTRLTVT.

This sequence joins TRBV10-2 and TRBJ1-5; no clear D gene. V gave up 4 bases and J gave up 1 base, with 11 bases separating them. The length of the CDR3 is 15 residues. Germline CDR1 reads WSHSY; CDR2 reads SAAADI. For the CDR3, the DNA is TGCGCCAGCAGTGGGGTCGCGGGGAGCAATCAGCCCCAGCATTTT. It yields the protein CASSGVAGSNQPQHF.

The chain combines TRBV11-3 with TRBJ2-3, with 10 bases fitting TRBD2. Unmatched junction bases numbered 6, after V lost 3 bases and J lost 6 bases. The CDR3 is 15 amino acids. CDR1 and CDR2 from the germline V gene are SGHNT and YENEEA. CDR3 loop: CASSFRAGGLDTQYF. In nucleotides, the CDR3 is TGTGCCAGCAGCTTTCGAGCGGGAGGGCTGGATACGCAGTATTTT.

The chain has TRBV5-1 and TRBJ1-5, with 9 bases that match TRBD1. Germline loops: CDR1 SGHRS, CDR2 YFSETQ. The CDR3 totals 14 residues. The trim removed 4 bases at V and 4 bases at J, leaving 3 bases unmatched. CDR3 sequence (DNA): TGCGCCAGCAGCCCCGGGACAGGGAATCAGCCCCAGCATTTT. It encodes CASSPGTGNQPQHF.

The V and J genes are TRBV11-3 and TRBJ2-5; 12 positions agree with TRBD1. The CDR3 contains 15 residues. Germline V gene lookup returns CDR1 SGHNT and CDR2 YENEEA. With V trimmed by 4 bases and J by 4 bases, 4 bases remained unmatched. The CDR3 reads CASSSGQGASETQYF. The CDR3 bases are TGTGCCAGCAGCTCGGGACAGGGGGCGTCAGAGACCCAGTACTTC.

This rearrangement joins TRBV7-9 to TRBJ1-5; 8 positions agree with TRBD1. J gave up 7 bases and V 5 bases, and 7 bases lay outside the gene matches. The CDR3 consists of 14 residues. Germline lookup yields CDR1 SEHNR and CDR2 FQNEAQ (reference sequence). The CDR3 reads CASSQDRDWQPQHF. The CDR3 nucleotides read TGTGCCAGCAGCCAGGACAGGGATTGGCAGCCCCAGCATTTT. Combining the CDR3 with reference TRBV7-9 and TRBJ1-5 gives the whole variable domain DTGVSQNPRHKITKRGQNVTFRCDPISEHNRLYWYRQTLGQGPEFLTYFQNEAQLEKSRLLSDRFSAERPKGSFSTLEIQRTEQGDSAMYLCASSQDRDWQPQHFGDGTRLSIL.

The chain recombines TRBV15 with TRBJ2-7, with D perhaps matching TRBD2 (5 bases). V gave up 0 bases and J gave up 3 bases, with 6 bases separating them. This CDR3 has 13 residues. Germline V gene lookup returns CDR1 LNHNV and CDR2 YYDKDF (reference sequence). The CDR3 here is CATSREAGYEQYV. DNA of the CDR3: TGTGCCACCAGCAGAGAGGCGGGCTACGAGCAGTACGTC.

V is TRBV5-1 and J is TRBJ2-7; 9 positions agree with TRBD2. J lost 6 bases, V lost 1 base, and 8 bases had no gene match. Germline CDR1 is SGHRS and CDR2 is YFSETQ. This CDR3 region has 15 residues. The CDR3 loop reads CASSLFQREVSEQYV. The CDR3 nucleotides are TGCGCCAGCAGCTTGTTCCAGCGGGAGGTCTCCGAGCAGTACGTC.

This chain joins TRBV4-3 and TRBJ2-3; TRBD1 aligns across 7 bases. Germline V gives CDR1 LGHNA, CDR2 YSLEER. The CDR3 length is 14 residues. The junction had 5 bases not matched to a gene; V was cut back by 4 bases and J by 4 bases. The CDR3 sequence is CASSPRQGSDTQYF. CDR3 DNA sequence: TGCGCCAGCAGCCCCCGACAGGGATCAGATACGCAGTATTTT.

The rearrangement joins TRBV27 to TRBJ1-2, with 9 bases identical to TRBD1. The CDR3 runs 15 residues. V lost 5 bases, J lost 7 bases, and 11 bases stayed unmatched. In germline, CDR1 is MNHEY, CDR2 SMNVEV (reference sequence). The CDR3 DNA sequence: TGTGCCAGCAGTCCGATACAGGGGGCCATAAGTGGCTACACCTTC. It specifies CASSPIQGAISGYTF.

CDR3 amino acids: CASSREGLAGGALPDTQYF. CDR3 coding DNA: TGTGCCAGCAGCAGAGAGGGACTAGCGGGAGGGGCCCTCCCTGATACGCAGTATTTT. The chain recombines TRBV21-1 with TRBJ2-3; TRBD2, the table's D call, was not compared with the DNA. TRBV21-1 is an annotated pseudogene. The CDR3 runs to 19 residues.

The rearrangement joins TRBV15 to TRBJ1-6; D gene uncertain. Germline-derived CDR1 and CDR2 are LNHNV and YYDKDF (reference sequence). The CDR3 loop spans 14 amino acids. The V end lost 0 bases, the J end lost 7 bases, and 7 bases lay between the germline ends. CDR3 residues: CATSRDPGNSPLHF. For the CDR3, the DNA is TGTGCCACCAGCAGAGATCCGGGAAATTCACCCCTCCACTTT.

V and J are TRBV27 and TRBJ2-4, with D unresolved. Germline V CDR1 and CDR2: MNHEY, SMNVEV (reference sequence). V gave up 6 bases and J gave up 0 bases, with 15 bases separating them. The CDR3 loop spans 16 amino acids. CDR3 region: CASSPLGQVAKNIQYF. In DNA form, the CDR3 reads TGTGCCAGCAGCCCTCTCGGCCAGGTAGCCAAAAACATTCAGTACTTC.

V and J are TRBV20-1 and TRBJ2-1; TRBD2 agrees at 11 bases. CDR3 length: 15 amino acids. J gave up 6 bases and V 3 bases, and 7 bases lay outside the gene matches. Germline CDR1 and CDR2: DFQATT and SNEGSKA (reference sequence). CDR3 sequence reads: CSASPIAGGGNEQFF. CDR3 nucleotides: TGCAGTGCTAGTCCCATAGCGGGAGGGGGCAATGAGCAGTTCTTC.

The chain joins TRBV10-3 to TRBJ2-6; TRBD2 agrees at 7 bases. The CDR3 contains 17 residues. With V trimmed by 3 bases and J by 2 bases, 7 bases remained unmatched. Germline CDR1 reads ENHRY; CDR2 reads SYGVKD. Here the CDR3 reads CAISDQAGVPGANVLTF. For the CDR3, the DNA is TGTGCCATCAGTGATCAGGCGGGAGTCCCTGGGGCCAACGTCCTGACTTTC.

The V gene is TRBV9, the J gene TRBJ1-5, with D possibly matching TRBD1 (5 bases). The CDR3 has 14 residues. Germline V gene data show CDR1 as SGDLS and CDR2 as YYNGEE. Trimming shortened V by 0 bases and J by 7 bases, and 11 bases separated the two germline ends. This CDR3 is CASSVGPGNQPQHF. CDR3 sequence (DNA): TGTGCCAGCAGCGTAGGCCCAGGGAACCAGCCCCAGCATTTT.

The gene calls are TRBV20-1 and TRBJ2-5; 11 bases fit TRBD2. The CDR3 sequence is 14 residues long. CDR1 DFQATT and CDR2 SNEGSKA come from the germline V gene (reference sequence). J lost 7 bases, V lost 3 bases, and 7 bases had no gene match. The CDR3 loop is CSASWSSGGLTQYF. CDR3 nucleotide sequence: TGCAGTGCTAGTTGGTCTAGCGGGGGGCTGACCCAGTACTTC.

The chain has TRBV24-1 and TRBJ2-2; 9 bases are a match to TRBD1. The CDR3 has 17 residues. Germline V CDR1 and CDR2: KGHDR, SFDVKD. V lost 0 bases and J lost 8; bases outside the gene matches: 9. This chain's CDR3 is CATSDLTGGDVSGELFF. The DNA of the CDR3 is TGTGCCACCAGTGATTTGACAGGGGGCGATGTATCAGGGGAGCTGTTTTTT.

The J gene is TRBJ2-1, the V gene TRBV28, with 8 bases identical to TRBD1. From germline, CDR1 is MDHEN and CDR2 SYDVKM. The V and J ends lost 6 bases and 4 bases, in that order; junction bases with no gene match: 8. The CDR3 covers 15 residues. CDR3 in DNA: TGTGCCAGCAGCCCCCCGACAGGGGTTTACAATGAGCAGTTCTTC. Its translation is CASSPPTGVYNEQFF. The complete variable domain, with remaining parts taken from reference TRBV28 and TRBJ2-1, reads DVKVTQSSRYLVKRTGEKVFLECVQDMDHENMFWYRQDPGLGLRLIYFSYDVKMKEKGDIPEGYSVSREKKERFSLILESASTNQTSMYLCASSPPTGVYNEQFFGPGTRLTVL.

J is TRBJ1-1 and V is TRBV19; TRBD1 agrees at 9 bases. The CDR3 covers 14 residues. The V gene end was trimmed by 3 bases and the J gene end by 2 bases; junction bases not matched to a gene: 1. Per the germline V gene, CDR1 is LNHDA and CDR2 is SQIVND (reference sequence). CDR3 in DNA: TGTGCCAGTAGTATGGGACAGGGAAACACTGAAGCTTTCTTT. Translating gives CASSMGQGNTEAFF.

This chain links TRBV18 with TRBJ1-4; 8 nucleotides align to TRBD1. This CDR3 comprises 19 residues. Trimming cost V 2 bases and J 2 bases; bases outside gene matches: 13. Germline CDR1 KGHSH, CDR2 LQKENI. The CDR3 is CASSPSGTGLSSTNEKLFF. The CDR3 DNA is TGTGCCAGCTCACCATCAGGGACAGGATTGAGTAGCACTAATGAAAAACTGTTTTTT.